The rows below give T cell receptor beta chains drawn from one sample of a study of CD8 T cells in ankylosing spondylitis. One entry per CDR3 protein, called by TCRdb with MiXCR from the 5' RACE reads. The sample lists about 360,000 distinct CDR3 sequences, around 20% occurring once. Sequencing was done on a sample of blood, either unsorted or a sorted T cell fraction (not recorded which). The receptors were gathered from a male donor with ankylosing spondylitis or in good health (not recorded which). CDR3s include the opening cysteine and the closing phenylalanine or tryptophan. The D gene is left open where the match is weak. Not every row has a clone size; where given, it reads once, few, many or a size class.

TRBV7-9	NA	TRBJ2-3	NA	CAGAFRASPITQYF	TGTGCCGGAGCCTTTAGGGCTTCCCCGATTACGCAGTATTTT
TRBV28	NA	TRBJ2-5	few	CASSHPTEDQETQYF	TGTGCCAGCAGTCACCCGACAGAAGACCAAGAGACCCAGTACTTC
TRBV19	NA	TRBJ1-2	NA	CASSTMGQPSLGGYGYTF	TGTGCCAGTAGTACGATGGGGCAGCCAAGTTTGGGAGGCTATGGCTACACCTTC
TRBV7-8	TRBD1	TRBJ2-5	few	CASSLVWGTGDQYQETQYF	TGTGCCAGCAGCTTAGTTTGGGGGACAGGGGACCAGTACCAAGAGACCCAGTACTTC
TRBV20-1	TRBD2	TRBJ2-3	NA	CSAYGLAGNTDTQYF	TGCAGTGCTTACGGACTAGCGGGAAACACAGATACGCAGTATTTT
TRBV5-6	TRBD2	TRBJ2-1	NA	CASSLDGGTRGWGEQFF	TGTGCCAGCAGCTTGGACGGCGGGACTAGAGGTTGGGGTGAGCAGTTCTTC
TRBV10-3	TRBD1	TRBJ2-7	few	CAISDIDGTGTYEQYF	TGTGCCATCAGTGATATCGACGGGACAGGGACCTACGAGCAGTACTTC
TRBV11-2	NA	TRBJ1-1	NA	CASTLWGGDTEAFF	TGTGCCAGCACCCTTTGGGGGGGAGACACTGAAGCTTTCTTT
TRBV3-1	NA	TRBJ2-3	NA	CASSQDWLGGDTQYF	TGTGCCAGCAGCCAAGATTGGCTAGGCGGGGATACGCAGTATTTT
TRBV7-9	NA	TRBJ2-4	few	CASSRDGGRAKNIQYF	TGTGCCAGCAGCCGAGATGGGGGTCGGGCCAAAAACATTCAGTACTTC
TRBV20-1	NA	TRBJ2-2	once	CSARPRGGWAGELFF	TGCAGTGCTCGCCCCAGGGGGGGTTGGGCCGGGGAGCTGTTTTTT
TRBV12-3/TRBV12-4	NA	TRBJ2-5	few	CASSLAGGPWETQYF	TGTGCCAGCAGTTTAGCGGGGGGGCCCTGGGAGACCCAGTACTTC
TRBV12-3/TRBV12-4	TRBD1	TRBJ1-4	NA	CASSRGTGDEKLFF	TGTGCCAGCAGCAGGGGGACCGGGGACGAAAAACTGTTTTTT
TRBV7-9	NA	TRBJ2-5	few	CASSLMGETQYF	TGTGCCAGCAGCTTAATGGGGGAGACCCAGTACTTC
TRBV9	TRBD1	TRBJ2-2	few	CASSVDRGVGAGELFF	TGTGCCAGCAGCGTAGACAGGGGTGTAGGAGCCGGGGAGCTGTTTTTT
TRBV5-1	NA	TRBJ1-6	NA	CASSTPRETGSPLHF	TGCGCCAGCAGCACCCCCAGGGAAACAGGATCACCCCTCCACTTT
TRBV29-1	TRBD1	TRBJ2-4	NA	CSVQGAIKNIQYF	TGCAGCGTACAGGGGGCTATCAAAAACATTCAGTACTTC
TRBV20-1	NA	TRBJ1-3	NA	CSAENSGSGNTIYF	TGCAGTGCGGAAAATTCCGGTTCTGGAAACACCATATATTTT